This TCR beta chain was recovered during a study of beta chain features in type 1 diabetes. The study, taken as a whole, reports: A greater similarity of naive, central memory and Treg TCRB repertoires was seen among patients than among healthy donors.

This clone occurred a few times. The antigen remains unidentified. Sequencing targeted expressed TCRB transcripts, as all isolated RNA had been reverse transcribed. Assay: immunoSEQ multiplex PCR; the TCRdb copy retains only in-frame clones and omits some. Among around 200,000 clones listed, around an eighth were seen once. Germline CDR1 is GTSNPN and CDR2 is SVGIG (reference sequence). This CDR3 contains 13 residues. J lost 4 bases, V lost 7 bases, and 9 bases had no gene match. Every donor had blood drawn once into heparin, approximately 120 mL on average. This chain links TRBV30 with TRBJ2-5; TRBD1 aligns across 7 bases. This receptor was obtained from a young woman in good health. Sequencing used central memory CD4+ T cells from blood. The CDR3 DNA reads TGTGCCTTGGGACAGTCAGGTCGAGAGACCCAGTACTTC. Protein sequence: CALGQSGRETQYF. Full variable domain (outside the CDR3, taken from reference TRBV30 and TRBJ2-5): SQTIHQWPATLVQPVGSPLSLECTVEGTSNPNLYWYRQAAGRGLQLLFYSVGIGQISSEVPQNLSASRPQDRQFILSSKKLLLSDSGFYLCALGQSGRETQYFGPGTRLLVL.